The 17 T cell receptor beta chains reported below all come from one sample, sequenced in a study of CD8 T cells in Susac syndrome. A quantity of roughly 0.5 to 1 ug RNA underwent reverse transcription using random hexamers. TCRdb used MiXCR to reprocess the immunoSEQ multiplex PCR reads, holding one entry per CDR3 protein. The table has over 300,000 distinct CDR3 sequences, approximately 90% seen once; the top ten hold more than 0.06%. The specimen was CD4+ T cells from PBMCs. The receptors stem from a human donor with multiple sclerosis.

The genes are TRBV19 and TRBJ2-7; no definite D call. The CDR3 has 14 residues. CDR1 and CDR2 (germline): LNHDA, SQIVND (reference sequence). The V and J ends lost 5 bases and 8 bases respectively, with 19 bases between them. CDR3 amino acids: CASSYTTTANQQYF. For the CDR3, the DNA is TGTGCCAGTAGTTACACGACGACCGCGAACCAGCAGTACTTC.

The chain is built from TRBV30 and TRBJ1-1; TRBD1 matches 9 bases. The CDR3 is made up of 15 amino acids. J lost 1 base, V lost 5 bases, and 8 bases had no gene match. Germline V lookup: CDR1 GTSNPN, CDR2 SVGIG (reference sequence). CDR3 region: CAWGRQGVTNTEAFF. As DNA, the CDR3 is TGTGCCTGGGGTCGACAGGGGGTGACGAACACTGAAGCTTTCTTT.

The genes are TRBV6-5 and TRBJ1-1; D is ambiguous. Germline assignment: CDR1 MNHEY and CDR2 SVGAGI. The CDR3 spans 13 residues. V was pared by 3 bases and J by 3 bases, with 8 bases between. The CDR3 loop is CASSYEVDTEAFF. The CDR3 DNA follows: TGTGCCAGCAGTTATGAGGTGGACACTGAAGCTTTCTTT.

This chain links TRBV6-5 with TRBJ1-2, with 8 bases that match TRBD1. CDR3 length: 12 residues. The V gene's germline CDR1 is MNHEY and CDR2 SVGAGI. The trim removed 5 bases at V and 8 bases at J, leaving 4 bases unmatched. The CDR3 DNA is TGTGCCAGCAGTCTGCGACAGGGGGGCTACACCTTC. It yields the protein CASSLRQGGYTF.

The V gene is TRBV9, the J gene TRBJ2-3; D uncertain. Deletions cut 4 bases from V and 9 bases from J, with 12 bases between. CDR3 length: 12 amino acids. CDR1 is SGDLS, CDR2 YYNGEE, per germline. The CDR3 DNA sequence: TGTGCCAGCAGCAAAGAGTTGGGGACGCAGTATTTT. Amino acids: CASSKELGTQYF.

The CDR3 protein is CASSPDVDYKTNGGRAWEQYF. The CDR3 DNA reads TGTGCCAGCTCACCAGATGTTGATTACAAAACGAACGGTGGTCGGGCTTGGGAGCAGTACTTC. The genes are TRBV18 and TRBJ2-7; no clear D gene. The CDR3 loop spans 21 amino acids. Germline lookup yields CDR1 KGHSH and CDR2 LQKENI. Trimming cost V 2 bases and J 7 bases, with 36 bases left between them.

J is TRBJ2-7 and V is TRBV7-2; D is undetermined. CDR1 SGHTA and CDR2 FQGNSA come from the germline V gene. V lost 5 bases and J 0 bases, leaving 14 bases between the germline ends. This CDR3 contains 15 residues. The CDR3 DNA is TGTGCCAGCAGCCAGGCAGGTGGGAACTCCTACGAGCAGTACTTC. This codes for CASSQAGGNSYEQYF.

This rearrangement joins TRBV6-6 to TRBJ2-1; unclear D gene. Trimming shortened V by 4 bases and J by 5 bases, and 15 bases separated the two germline ends. CDR3 length: 15 residues. Per the germline V gene, CDR1 is MNHNY and CDR2 is SVGAGI (reference sequence). In DNA, the CDR3 is TGTGCCAGCAGTTCAGAGAGAAGTATTGACAATGAGCAGTTCTTC. It translates to CASSSERSIDNEQFF.

The chain couples TRBV25-1 to TRBJ1-2, with TRBD1 identical over 8 bases. V shed 3 bases and J 2 bases; nucleotides not matched to a gene: 8. The V gene's germline CDR1 is MGHDK and CDR2 SYGVNS. The length of the CDR3 is 16 residues. The CDR3 spells CASSDTVDRANYGYTF. In nucleotides, the CDR3 is TGTGCCAGCAGTGACACTGTGGACAGGGCCAACTATGGCTACACCTTC.

The chain couples TRBV29-1 to TRBJ2-3, with D maybe TRBD1 (5 bases). CDR3 size: 13 residues. Trimming cost V 3 bases and J 7 bases, with 14 bases left between them. Germline CDR1 and CDR2: SQVTM and ANQGSEA. The CDR3 region has the DNA TGCAGCGTTGAGACAGTAAGCCCCAATACGCAGTATTTT. Protein product: CSVETVSPNTQYF.

The chain combines TRBV5-1 with TRBJ2-7, with 7 bases aligning to TRBD2. V lost 4 bases to trimming and J lost 1 base; unmatched junction nucleotides: 8. Germline CDR1 reads SGHRS; CDR2 reads YFSETQ. There are 15 residues in the CDR3. The CDR3 sequence: CASSAGTTPSYEQYF. CDR3 sequence (DNA): TGCGCCAGCAGCGCCGGGACTACTCCTTCCTACGAGCAGTACTTC.

CDR3 residues: CASLAGGPSDTQYF. CDR3 nucleotides: TGCGCCAGCCTAGCGGGAGGGCCTTCAGATACGCAGTATTTT. The chain combines TRBV5-1 with TRBJ2-3; 12 positions agree with TRBD2. This CDR3 comprises 14 residues. CDR1 is SGHRS, CDR2 YFSETQ, per germline. The junction had 4 bases not matched to a gene; V was cut back by 7 bases and J by 4 bases.

This chain connects TRBV4-1 to TRBJ2-7; D ambiguous. The CDR3 has 13 residues. Germline-derived CDR1 and CDR2 are MGHRA and YSYEKL. Trimming removed 0 bases from V and 6 bases from J, with 9 bases in between. This CDR3 is CASSQDTTSEQYF. The CDR3, as DNA: TGCGCCAGCAGCCAAGATACCACGAGCGAGCAGTACTTC.

This chain uses TRBV6-5 with TRBJ2-5; D is tentatively TRBD1 or TRBD2 (5 bases each). V dropped 5 bases and J dropped 5 bases, with 15 bases sitting between them. CDR3 length: 14 residues. In germline, CDR1 is MNHEY, CDR2 SVGAGI. The CDR3 nucleotides are TGTGCCAGCAGTGTAGTGAGGGGCACCGAGACCCAGTACTTC. It codes for CASSVVRGTETQYF.

The chain recombines TRBV7-9 with TRBJ2-7; D possibly corresponds to TRBD1 (6 bases). The germline V gene encodes CDR1 SEHNR and CDR2 FQNEAQ (reference sequence). Trimming left V 2 bases short and J 6 bases short, with 11 bases between. CDR3 size: 13 residues. The CDR3 DNA is TGTGCCAGCAGCTTAAACAGGGATGGCGAGCAGTACTTC. It codes for CASSLNRDGEQYF.

The chain employs TRBV7-4 and TRBJ2-7, with D perhaps TRBD2 (6 bases). Trimming removed 5 bases from V and 5 bases from J, with 19 bases in between. The CDR3 runs to 15 residues. Germline V gene lookup returns CDR1 SGHVT and CDR2 SQSDAQ. The CDR3 spells CASSRHPTSPHEQYF. CDR3 coding DNA: TGTGCCAGCAGCCGCCATCCGACTAGTCCCCACGAGCAGTACTTC.

The CDR3 region is CASSSPGHRSNQPQHF. The DNA of the CDR3 is TGTGCCAGTAGCTCCCCGGGACACAGGAGCAATCAGCCCCAGCATTTT. The chain recombines TRBV19 with TRBJ1-5, with TRBD1 as a possible D gene (6 bases). Germline V gene sequence: CDR1 LNHDA, CDR2 SQIVND (reference sequence). V lost 6 bases, J lost 1 base, and 16 bases lay in between. This CDR3 has 16 residues.